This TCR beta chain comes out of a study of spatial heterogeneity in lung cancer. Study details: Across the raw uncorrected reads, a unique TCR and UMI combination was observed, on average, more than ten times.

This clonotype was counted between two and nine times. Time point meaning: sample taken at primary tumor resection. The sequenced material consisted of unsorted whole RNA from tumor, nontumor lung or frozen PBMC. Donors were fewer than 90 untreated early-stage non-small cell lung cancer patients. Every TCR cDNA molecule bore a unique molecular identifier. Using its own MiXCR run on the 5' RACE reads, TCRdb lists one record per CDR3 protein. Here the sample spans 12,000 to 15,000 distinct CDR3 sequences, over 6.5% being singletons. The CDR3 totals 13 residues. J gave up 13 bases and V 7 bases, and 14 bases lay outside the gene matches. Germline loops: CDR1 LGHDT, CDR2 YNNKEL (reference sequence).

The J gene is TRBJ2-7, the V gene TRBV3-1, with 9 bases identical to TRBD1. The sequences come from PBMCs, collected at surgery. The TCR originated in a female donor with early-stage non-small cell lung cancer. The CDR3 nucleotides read TGTGCCAGCAAGGACAGGGGATACTTTCACGGCTACTTC. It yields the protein CASKDRGYFHGYF.